This is a list of T cell receptor beta chains from one sample in a study of blood T cell repertoires in COVID-19. Clones were sequenced by immunoSEQ multiplex PCR, and TCRdb holds only the in-frame ones, with some missing. The sample yields approximately 210,000 clones, 88% seen once. The sample consisted of peripheral blood. Receptors originate from a man aged 35 to 55 with acute or convalescent COVID-19. Each CDR3 is given with its conserved first and last residue. The D gene is left open where the match is weak. The size entry is marked missing in some rows and otherwise reads once, few, many or a size class.

TRBJ1-2	-	-	TRBV6-5	TGTGCCAGCAGTTACGGGACAACCCCACGTCCATATGGCTACACCTTC	CASSYGTTPRPYGYTF
TRBJ2-3	TRBD2	once	TRBV6-5	TGTGCCAGCAGCTCCGGGGACTACCCGCCGGCGCAGTATTTT	CASSSGDYPPAQYF
TRBJ2-5	-	-	TRBV6-5	TGTGCCAGCAGGGGTTTATCTAGCAACCAAGAGACCCAGTACTTC	CASRGLSSNQETQYF
TRBJ2-7	TRBD1	-	TRBV7-9	TGTGCCAGCAGCCGCAACCGGGACAGGGGATGGGAGCAGTACTTC	CASSRNRDRGWEQYF
TRBJ2-7	TRBD2	-	TRBV27	TGTGCCAGCAGTTTAATTTTAACAGGTGGGGGGGGCGAGCAGTACTTC	CASSLILTGGGGEQYF
TRBJ1-1	-	once	TRBV4-1	TGCGCCAGCAGCGTCCAGAACACTGAAGCTTTCTTT	CASSVQNTEAFF
TRBJ1-3	-	-	TRBV5-5	TGTGCCAGCAGCTTGGCCATCGGGGAGTTAAACACCATATATTTT	CASSLAIGELNTIYF
TRBJ1-5	-	few	TRBV14	TGTGCCAGCTTGACAGGACTTGAGGGCTGGGTCAATCAGCCCCAGCATTTT	CASLTGLEGWVNQPQHF
TRBJ2-3	-	-	TRBV12-3/TRBV12-4	TGTGCCAGCAGTTTATATCGGGGAGATACGCAGTATTTT	CASSLYRGDTQYF
TRBJ1-5	-	-	TRBV5-1	TGCGCCAGCAGCTTGACAGGGTTGGGGAATCAGCCCCAGCATTTT	CASSLTGLGNQPQHF
TRBJ1-1	-	-	TRBV30	TGTGCCTGGAGTTCCTTCACTGAAGCTTTCTTT	CAWSSFTEAFF
TRBJ1-5	TRBD1	-	TRBV19	TGTGCCAGTAGGCAAACAGGGGTGAATCAGCCCCAGCATTTT	CASRQTGVNQPQHF
TRBJ1-2	-	few	TRBV25-1	TGTGCCAGCAGTGAATTCCACGTGACAGCCCATGGCTACACCTTC	CASSEFHVTAHGYTF
TRBJ1-2	-	-	TRBV3-1/TRBV3-2	TGTGCCAGCAGCTCAGTCCCAGGAGGGATTGGCTACACCTTC	CASSSVPGGIGYTF
TRBJ2-2	TRBD1	-	TRBV29-1	TGCAGCGTTCCTAGACAGGGGGAAAACACCGGGGAGCTGTTTTTT	CSVPRQGENTGELFF
TRBJ2-4	TRBD2	-	TRBV3-1/TRBV3-2	TGTGCCAGCAGCGACCCGGGACTAACCGCCAAAAACATTCAGTACTTC	CASSDPGLTAKNIQYF
TRBJ1-2	-	-	TRBV21-1	TGTGCCAGCATTCCCGCCCCGGGTGGCTATGGCTACACCTTC	CASIPAPGGYGYTF
TRBJ2-5	-	once	TRBV3-1/TRBV3-2	TGTGCCAGCAGCCAAGGATTCGGCACTACCGCCCAAGAGACCCAGTACTTC	CASSQGFGTTAQETQYF
TRBJ1-2	-	-	TRBV14	TGTGCCAGCAGCCAAGAAGTCAGGCCCGGGGATGGCTACACCTTC	CASSQEVRPGDGYTF
TRBJ1-6	-	-	TRBV4-1	TGCGCCAGCAGCCAAGTTCAGGGATCCTTTAATCCCCTCCACTTT	CASSQVQGSFNPLHF
TRBJ2-1	-	-	TRBV5-1	TGCGCCAGCAGCCCAAACCCGGGACTGACCTACAATGAGCAGTTCTTC	CASSPNPGLTYNEQFF
TRBJ2-7	TRBD2	-	TRBV11-2	TGTGCCAGCAGCTTAGAACGCGCGGGAGAACCCTACGAGCAGTACTTC	CASSLERAGEPYEQYF
TRBJ1-1	-	once	TRBV3-1/TRBV3-2	TGTGCCAGCAGCCAACAGGGGTGGGACACTGAAGCTTTCTTT	CASSQQGWDTEAFF
TRBJ2-3	-	-	TRBV24-1	TGTGCCACCAGTGGATCACAAAGTCACATCTCTAGCACAGATACGCAGTATTTT	CATSGSQSHISSTDTQYF
TRBJ2-7	TRBD1	-	TRBV3-1/TRBV3-2	TGTGCCAGCAGCCATACAATCGGGACAGGGGGCACCTACGAGCAGTACTTC	CASSHTIGTGGTYEQYF
TRBJ1-1	-	-	TRBV28	TGTGCCAGCAGTTTCAGCGGGAGAGAAGCTTTCTTT	CASSFSGREAFF
TRBJ2-7	TRBD1	-	TRBV6-5	TGTGCCAGCAGACCCCGAGGGGGCGGAGAGCAGTACTTC	CASRPRGGGEQYF
TRBJ1-1	-	-	TRBV12-3/TRBV12-4	TGTGCCAGCAGTTTAGACAGGGACACTGAAGCTTTCTTT	CASSLDRDTEAFF
TRBJ2-5	TRBD1	-	TRBV6-5	TGTGCCAGCAGTTCCGGACAGGGGTTACGTCAAGAGACCCAGTACTTC	CASSSGQGLRQETQYF
TRBJ1-1	-	-	TRBV9	TGTGCCAGCACCCACGGGGGGCTCACTGAAGCTTTCTTT	CASTHGGLTEAFF
TRBJ2-2	TRBD1	few	TRBV4-1	TGCGCCAGCAGCCGCAACCAGGGGGCCGGCACCGGGGAGCTGTTTTTT	CASSRNQGAGTGELFF
TRBJ2-7	TRBD1	-	TRBV10-3	TGTGCCATCAGTGGGGACAGGGGGCCCTACGAGCAGTACTTC	CAISGDRGPYEQYF
TRBJ2-5	TRBD1	-	TRBV6-5	TGTGCCAGCAGAATGGGACAGAGGAAGGAGACCCAGTACTTC	CASRMGQRKETQYF
TRBJ1-2	-	-	TRBV5-1	TGCGCCAGCAGCTTGGGGGGCAGGGAGGACTATGGCTACACCTTC	CASSLGGREDYGYTF
TRBJ1-4	TRBD1	-	TRBV3-1/TRBV3-2	TGTGCCAGCAGCCCCCGGACCGGGACAGCAACTAATGAAAAACTGTTTTTT	CASSPRTGTATNEKLFF
TRBJ1-1	-	-	TRBV5-1	TGCGCCAGCAGCTTGGGGGGACTCTTCACTGAAGCTTTCTTT	CASSLGGLFTEAFF
TRBJ2-4	TRBD1	-	TRBV19	TGTGCCAGTAGTACACAGGGGTCCAAAAACATTCAGTACTTC	CASSTQGSKNIQYF
TRBJ1-5	-	-	TRBV5-1	TGCGCCAGCAGCCCCGACAGTAATCAGCCCCAGCATTTT	CASSPDSNQPQHF
TRBJ2-7	-	-	TRBV7-2	TGTGCCAGCAGCTTAATTCACGGCGACTTTTCCTACGAGCAGTACTTC	CASSLIHGDFSYEQYF
TRBJ1-4	TRBD1	-	TRBV30	TGTGCCGTTGACAGGGGGCCGGAAAAACTGTTTTTT	CAVDRGPEKLFF
TRBJ2-1	TRBD2	-	TRBV9	TGTGCCAGCAGCGTCGGACTAGCGGGAGGGAATATTATCGATGAGCAGTTCTTC	CASSVGLAGGNIIDEQFF
TRBJ2-6	TRBD1	-	TRBV27	TGTGCCACCGCCCCCCCGGGACAGGGACAGTTCCTGACTTTC	CATAPPGQGQFLTF